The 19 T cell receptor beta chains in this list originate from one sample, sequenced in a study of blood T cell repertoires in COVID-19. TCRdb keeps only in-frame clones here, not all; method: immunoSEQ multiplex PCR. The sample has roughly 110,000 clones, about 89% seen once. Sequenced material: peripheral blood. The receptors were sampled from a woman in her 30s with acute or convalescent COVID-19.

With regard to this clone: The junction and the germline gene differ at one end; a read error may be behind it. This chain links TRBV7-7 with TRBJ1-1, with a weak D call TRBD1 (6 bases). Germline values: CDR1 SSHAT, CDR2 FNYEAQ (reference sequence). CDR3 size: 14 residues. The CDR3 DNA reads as TGTGCTAGCAGCTTAGTAGAGGGGGACACTGAAGCTTTCTTT. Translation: CASSLVEGDTEAFF.

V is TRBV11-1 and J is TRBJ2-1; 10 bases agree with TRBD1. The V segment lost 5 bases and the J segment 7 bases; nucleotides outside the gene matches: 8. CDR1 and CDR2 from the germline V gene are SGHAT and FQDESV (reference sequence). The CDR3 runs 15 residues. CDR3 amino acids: CASSPGQGPSNEQFF. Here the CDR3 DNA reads TGTGCCAGCAGCCCGGGACAGGGGCCATCTAATGAGCAGTTCTTC.

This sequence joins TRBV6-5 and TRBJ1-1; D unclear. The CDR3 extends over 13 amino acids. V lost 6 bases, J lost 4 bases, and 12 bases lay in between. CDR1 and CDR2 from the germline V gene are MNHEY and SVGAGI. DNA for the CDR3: TGTGCCAGCAGCTTAACAGAGATCACTGAAGCTTTCTTT. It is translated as CASSLTEITEAFF.

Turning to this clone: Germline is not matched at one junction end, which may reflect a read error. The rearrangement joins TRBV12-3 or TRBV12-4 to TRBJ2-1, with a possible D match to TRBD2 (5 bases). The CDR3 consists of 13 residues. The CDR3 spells CASSLSAEEVIVF. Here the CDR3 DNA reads TGTGCCAGCAGTTTAAGCGCGGAGGAGGTGATAGTCTTC.

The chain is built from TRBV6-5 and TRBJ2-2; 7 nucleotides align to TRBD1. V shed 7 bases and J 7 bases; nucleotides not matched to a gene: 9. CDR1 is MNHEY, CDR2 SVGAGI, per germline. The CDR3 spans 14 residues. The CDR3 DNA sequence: TGTGCCAGCAAAGAGACAGGGTCCCTCGGGGAGCTGTTTTTT. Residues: CASKETGSLGELFF.

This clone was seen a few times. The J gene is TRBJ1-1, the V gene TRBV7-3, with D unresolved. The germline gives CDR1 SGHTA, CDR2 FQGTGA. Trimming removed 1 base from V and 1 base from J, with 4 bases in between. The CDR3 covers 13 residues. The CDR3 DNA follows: TGTGCCAGCAGCTTAAACAGGAACACTGAAGCTTTCTTT. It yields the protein CASSLNRNTEAFF.

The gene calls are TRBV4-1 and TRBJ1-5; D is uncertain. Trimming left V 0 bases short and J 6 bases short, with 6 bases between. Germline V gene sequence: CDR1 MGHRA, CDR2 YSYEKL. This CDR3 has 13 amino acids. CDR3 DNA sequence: TGCGCCAGCAGCCAAGATCCGTTTCAGCCCCAGCATTTT. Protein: CASSQDPFQPQHF.

CDR3 coding DNA: TGTGCCAGCAGATCATGGGGGGAGACGAACACTGAAGCTTTCTTT. Encoded protein: CASRSWGETNTEAFF. The rearrangement uses TRBV6-6 and TRBJ1-1; perhaps TRBD1 as D (5 bases). The CDR3 is 15 residues long. CDR1 is MNHNY and CDR2 is SVGAGI in the germline V gene (reference sequence). V was pared by 6 bases and J by 1 base, with 15 bases between.

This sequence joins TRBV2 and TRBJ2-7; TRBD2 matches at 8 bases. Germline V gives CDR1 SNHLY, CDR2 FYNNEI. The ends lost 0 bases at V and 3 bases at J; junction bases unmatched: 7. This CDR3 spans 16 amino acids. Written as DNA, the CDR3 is TGTGCCAGCAGTGAAGCAGGGACTAGTTCTCTCTACGAGCAGTACTTC. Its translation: CASSEAGTSSLYEQYF.

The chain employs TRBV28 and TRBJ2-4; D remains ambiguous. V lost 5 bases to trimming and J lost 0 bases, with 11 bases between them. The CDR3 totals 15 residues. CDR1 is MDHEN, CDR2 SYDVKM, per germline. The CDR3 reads CASSLRVLAKNIQYF. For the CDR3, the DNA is TGTGCCAGCAGTCTTCGGGTCCTAGCCAAAAACATTCAGTACTTC. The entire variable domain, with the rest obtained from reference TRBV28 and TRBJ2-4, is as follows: DVKVTQSSRYLVKRTGEKVFLECVQDMDHENMFWYRQDPGLGLRLIYFSYDVKMKEKGDIPEGYSVSREKKERFSLILESASTNQTSMYLCASSLRVLAKNIQYFGAGTRLSVL.

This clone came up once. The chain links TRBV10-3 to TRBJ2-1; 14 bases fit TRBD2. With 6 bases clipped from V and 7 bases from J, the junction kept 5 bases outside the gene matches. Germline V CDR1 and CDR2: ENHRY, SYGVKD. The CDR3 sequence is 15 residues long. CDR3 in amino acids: CAIRGTSGSRNEQFF. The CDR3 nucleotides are TGTGCCATCAGAGGGACTAGCGGGAGTCGGAATGAGCAGTTCTTC.

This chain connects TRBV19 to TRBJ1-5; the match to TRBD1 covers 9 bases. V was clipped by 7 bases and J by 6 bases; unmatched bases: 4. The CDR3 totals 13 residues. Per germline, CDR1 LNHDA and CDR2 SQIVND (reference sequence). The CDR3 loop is CASNTGGRQPQHF. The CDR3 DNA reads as TGTGCCAGTAACACAGGGGGCCGTCAGCCCCAGCATTTT.

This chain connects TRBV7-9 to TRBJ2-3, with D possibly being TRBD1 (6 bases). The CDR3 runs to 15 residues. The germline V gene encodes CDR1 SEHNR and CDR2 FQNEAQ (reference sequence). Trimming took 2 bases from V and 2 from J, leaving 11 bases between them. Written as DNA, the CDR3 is TGTGCCAGCAGCTTAACAGGGATTAACACAGATACGCAGTATTTT. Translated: CASSLTGINTDTQYF.

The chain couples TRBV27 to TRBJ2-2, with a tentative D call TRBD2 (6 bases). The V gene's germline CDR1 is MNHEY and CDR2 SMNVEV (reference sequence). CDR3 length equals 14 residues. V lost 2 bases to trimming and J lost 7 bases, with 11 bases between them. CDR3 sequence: CASSLGGSDGELFF. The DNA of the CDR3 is TGTGCCAGCAGTTTAGGGGGGAGTGACGGGGAGCTGTTTTTT.

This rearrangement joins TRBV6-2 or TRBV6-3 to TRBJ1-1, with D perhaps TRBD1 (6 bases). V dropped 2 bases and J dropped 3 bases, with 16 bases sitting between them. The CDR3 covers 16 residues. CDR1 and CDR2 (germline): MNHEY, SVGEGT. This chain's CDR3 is CASSYLRHTGYTEAFF. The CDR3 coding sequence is TGTGCCAGCAGTTACCTACGACATACAGGGTACACTGAAGCTTTCTTT.

CDR3 nucleotide sequence: TGTGCCTGGAGTGTACTAAGCAATCAGCCCCAGCATTTT. Its translation: CAWSVLSNQPQHF. The chain couples TRBV30 to TRBJ1-5; D not resolved. CDR3 length: 13 amino acids. The V and J ends lost 0 bases and 1 base respectively, with 4 bases between them. From germline, CDR1 is GTSNPN and CDR2 SVGIG (reference sequence).

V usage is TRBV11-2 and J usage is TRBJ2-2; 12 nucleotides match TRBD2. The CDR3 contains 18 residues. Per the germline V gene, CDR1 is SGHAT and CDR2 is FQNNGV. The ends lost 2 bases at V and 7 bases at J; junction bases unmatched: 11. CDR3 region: CASSLQLRLAGGSGELFF. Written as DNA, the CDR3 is TGTGCCAGCAGCTTACAATTGCGGCTAGCGGGAGGGAGCGGGGAGCTGTTTTTT.

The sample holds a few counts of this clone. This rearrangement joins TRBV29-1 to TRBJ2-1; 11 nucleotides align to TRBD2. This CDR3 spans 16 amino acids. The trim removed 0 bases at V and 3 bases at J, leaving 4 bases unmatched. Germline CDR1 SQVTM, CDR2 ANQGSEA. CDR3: CSVEDLTSGDYNEQFF. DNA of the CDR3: TGCAGCGTTGAAGACCTGACTAGCGGGGACTACAATGAGCAGTTCTTC.

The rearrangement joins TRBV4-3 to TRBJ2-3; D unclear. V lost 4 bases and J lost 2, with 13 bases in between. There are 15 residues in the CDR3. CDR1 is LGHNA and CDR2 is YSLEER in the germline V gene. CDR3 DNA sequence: TGCGCCAGCAGCCCGAGGCTATCAAACACAGATACGCAGTATTTT. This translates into CASSPRLSNTDTQYF.